Listed below are T cell receptor beta chains from one sample, sequenced in a study of early T cells in non-severe SARS-CoV-2 infection. A single record per CDR3 protein comes from TCRdb applying MiXCR to the 5' RACE reads. The sample has more than 60,000 distinct CDR3 sequences; less than 15% are singletons. Sequencing input: whole blood. The receptor source for this set is an adult who was a healthcare worker with PCR-confirmed SARS-CoV-2 infection or an uninfected control (not recorded which). Both conserved end residues are part of each CDR3. Fields, in order: CDR3 length, J gene, D gene, V gene, clone size, CDR3 DNA, CDR3 protein. D genes are given only for firm matches. Size is omitted from some rows. Given values are once, few, many or a class for expanded clones.

len: 14; j_gene: TRBJ1-2; d_gene: TRBD1; v_gene: TRBV6-6; abundance: .; CDR3nt: TGTGCCAGCAAGAGGGACAGTCTTAACTATGGCTACACCTTC; CDR3aa: CASKRDSLNYGYTF
len: 13; j_gene: TRBJ1-3; d_gene: .; v_gene: TRBV12-3/TRBV12-4; abundance: few; CDR3nt: TGTGCCAGTCGTTTGTACTCTGGAAACACCATATATTTT; CDR3aa: CASRLYSGNTIYF
len: 14; j_gene: TRBJ1-5; d_gene: .; v_gene: TRBV12-3/TRBV12-4; abundance: few; CDR3nt: TGTGCCAGCAGTTTTGATGGGCCGGGTCAGCCCCAGCATTTT; CDR3aa: CASSFDGPGQPQHF
len: 16; j_gene: TRBJ2-5; d_gene: TRBD2; v_gene: TRBV7-8; abundance: .; CDR3nt: TGTGCCAGCAGCTTAGACGGGGGGGCTAATCGAGAGACCCAGTACTTC; CDR3aa: CASSLDGGANRETQYF
len: 13; j_gene: TRBJ1-5; d_gene: .; v_gene: TRBV12-3/TRBV12-4; abundance: .; CDR3nt: TGTGCCAGCAGTGCCCTACTAGAACAGCCCCAGCATTTT; CDR3aa: CASSALLEQPQHF
len: 13; j_gene: TRBJ2-1; d_gene: .; v_gene: TRBV5-1; abundance: .; CDR3nt: TGCGCCAGCAGCTTGGGTGGGACCAGTGAGCAGTTCTTC; CDR3aa: CASSLGGTSEQFF
len: 17; j_gene: TRBJ2-2; d_gene: TRBD2; v_gene: TRBV4-1; abundance: .; CDR3nt: TGCGCCAGCAGCCTCGGACTAGCGGGAGTGTTCACCGGGGAGCTGTTTTTT; CDR3aa: CASSLGLAGVFTGELFF
len: 15; j_gene: TRBJ1-3; d_gene: TRBD1; v_gene: TRBV28; abundance: few; CDR3nt: TGTGCCAGCAGGGCCACAGGGGGCCTTGGAAACACCATATATTTT; CDR3aa: CASRATGGLGNTIYF
len: 14; j_gene: TRBJ1-5; d_gene: .; v_gene: TRBV12-3/TRBV12-4; abundance: .; CDR3nt: TGTGCCAGCAGTTTATCGGTTTGGGATCAGCCCCAGCATTTT; CDR3aa: CASSLSVWDQPQHF
len: 16; j_gene: TRBJ2-3; d_gene: .; v_gene: TRBV15; abundance: few; CDR3nt: TGTGCCACCAGCAGTCACAAGGGGGGCCCAACAGATACGCAGTATTTT; CDR3aa: CATSSHKGGPTDTQYF
len: 18; j_gene: TRBJ1-1; d_gene: .; v_gene: TRBV6-2/TRBV6-3; abundance: .; CDR3nt: TGTGCCAGCAGTCCAACAGGGCCTGCTAAGCCGAAGGGCACTGAAGCTTTCTTT; CDR3aa: CASSPTGPAKPKGTEAFF
len: 15; j_gene: TRBJ2-7; d_gene: .; v_gene: TRBV5-6; abundance: few; CDR3nt: TGTGCCAGCACCCGGGGGACCGTAACCCTCTACGAGCAGTACTTC; CDR3aa: CASTRGTVTLYEQYF
len: 14; j_gene: TRBJ1-4; d_gene: .; v_gene: TRBV6-1; abundance: .; CDR3nt: TGTGCCAGCAGTGAGCTGATGACAGGCGAAAAACTGTTTTTT; CDR3aa: CASSELMTGEKLFF
len: 16; j_gene: TRBJ2-3; d_gene: .; v_gene: TRBV30; abundance: .; CDR3nt: TGTGCCTGGAGTGTACTAGCCCCACCCTACACAGATACGCAGTATTTT; CDR3aa: CAWSVLAPPYTDTQYF
len: 17; j_gene: TRBJ1-3; d_gene: .; v_gene: TRBV28; abundance: .; CDR3nt: TGTGCCAGCAGTTTAATTGGGTGGAACCTCTCTGGAAACACCATATATTTT; CDR3aa: CASSLIGWNLSGNTIYF
len: 17; j_gene: TRBJ2-7; d_gene: TRBD2; v_gene: TRBV29-1; abundance: .; CDR3nt: TGCAGCGCCGTACTAGCGGAGCCGCGCGTGTATTGGTACGAGCAGTACTTC; CDR3aa: CSAVLAEPRVYWYEQYF
len: 13; j_gene: TRBJ1-1; d_gene: .; v_gene: TRBV6-4; abundance: many; CDR3nt: TGTGCCAGCAGTGACTCGCTGTTCACTGAAGCTTTCTTT; CDR3aa: CASSDSLFTEAFF
len: 12; j_gene: TRBJ2-7; d_gene: .; v_gene: TRBV6-2/TRBV6-3; abundance: many; CDR3nt: TGTGCCAGCAGTTACCTACAGGGCGAGCAGTACTTC; CDR3aa: CASSYLQGEQYF
len: 14; j_gene: TRBJ1-5; d_gene: .; v_gene: TRBV27; abundance: many; CDR3nt: TGTGCCAGCAGTCCGACAGGTTCGGTACGGCCCCAGCATTTT; CDR3aa: CASSPTGSVRPQHF
len: 11; j_gene: TRBJ2-4; d_gene: .; v_gene: TRBV12-3/TRBV12-4; abundance: many; CDR3nt: TGTGCCAGCAGCGCCCCAGACATTCAGTACTTC; CDR3aa: CASSAPDIQYF
len: 11; j_gene: TRBJ2-1; d_gene: .; v_gene: TRBV6-8; abundance: few; CDR3nt: TGTGCCAGCAGGAGTTGCAATGAGCAGTTCTTC; CDR3aa: CASRSCNEQFF
len: 11; j_gene: TRBJ1-2; d_gene: .; v_gene: TRBV3-1; abundance: few; CDR3nt: TGTGCCAGCAGCCAAAACTATGGCTACACCTTC; CDR3aa: CASSQNYGYTF
len: 15; j_gene: TRBJ2-3; d_gene: .; v_gene: TRBV6-5; abundance: few; CDR3nt: TGTGCCAGCAGATCACCAGCGGGCCCCACAGATACGCAGTATTTT; CDR3aa: CASRSPAGPTDTQYF
len: 14; j_gene: TRBJ2-7; d_gene: .; v_gene: TRBV11-1; abundance: many; CDR3nt: TGTGCCAGCAGCTTAGGATTGGCTAACTACGAGCAGTACTTC; CDR3aa: CASSLGLANYEQYF
len: 16; j_gene: TRBJ2-3; d_gene: .; v_gene: TRBV9; abundance: few; CDR3nt: TGTGCCAGCAGCCCCAGGACCACCTTTGCCACAGATACGCAGTATTTT; CDR3aa: CASSPRTTFATDTQYF
len: 16; j_gene: TRBJ2-7; d_gene: TRBD1; v_gene: TRBV6-5; abundance: .; CDR3nt: TGTGCCAGCAGCCCAGGGACAGGTCGGAGCTCCTACGAGCAGTACTTC; CDR3aa: CASSPGTGRSSYEQYF
len: 13; j_gene: TRBJ1-2; d_gene: TRBD1; v_gene: TRBV6-1; abundance: few; CDR3nt: TGTGCCAGCAGGGGGACAGGCCTCTATGGCTACACCTTC; CDR3aa: CASRGTGLYGYTF